This T cell receptor beta chain was identified in a study of T cell repertoires in cytomegalovirus infection. Study background: Through public TCR beta signatures, both CMV infection and matching HLA type were indicated. General study findings and limits: HLA-C-restricted CMV clonotypes gave the most frequent clonotype in two of eight donors. Cumulative frequency of public TCR beta families picked out carriers of CMV plus the relevant HLA.

TCRdb passed the reads through MiXCR, listing each CDR3 protein once. The table lists approximately 500,000 distinct CDR3 sequences, approximately 15% of them singletons. As to this clonotype: Its antigen is still unknown.

Germline V gene data show CDR1 as MNHNY and CDR2 as SVGAGI (reference sequence). The CDR3 is 14 residues long. V was cut by 6 bases and J by 6 bases, with 15 bases left in between. The source is a human donor in good health (CMV status not recorded). Some clones in this sample may be carry-over from other donors' samples. Sequencing was performed on CD8+ T cells from PBMCs. The chain has TRBV6-6 and TRBJ1-5, with D tentatively TRBD1 (6 bases). The CDR3 reads CASRYLGGPQPQHF. DNA for the CDR3: TGTGCCAGCAGATATCTGGGGGGCCCTCAGCCCCAGCATTTT.